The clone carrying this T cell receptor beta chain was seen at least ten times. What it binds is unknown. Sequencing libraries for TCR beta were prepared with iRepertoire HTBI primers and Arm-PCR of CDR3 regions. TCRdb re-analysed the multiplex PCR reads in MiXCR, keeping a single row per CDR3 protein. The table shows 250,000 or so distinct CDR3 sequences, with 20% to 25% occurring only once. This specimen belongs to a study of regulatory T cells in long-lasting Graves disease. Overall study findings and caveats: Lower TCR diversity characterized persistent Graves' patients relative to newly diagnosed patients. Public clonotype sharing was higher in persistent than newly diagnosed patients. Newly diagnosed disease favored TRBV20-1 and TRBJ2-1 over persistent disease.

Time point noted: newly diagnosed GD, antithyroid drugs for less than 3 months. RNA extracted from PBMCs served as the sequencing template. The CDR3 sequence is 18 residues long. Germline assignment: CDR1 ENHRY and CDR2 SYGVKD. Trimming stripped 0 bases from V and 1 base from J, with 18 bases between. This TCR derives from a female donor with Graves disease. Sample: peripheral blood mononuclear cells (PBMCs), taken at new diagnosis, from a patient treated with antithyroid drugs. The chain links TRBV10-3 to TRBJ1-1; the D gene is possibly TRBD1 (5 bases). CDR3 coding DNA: TGTGCCATCAGTGAGTCTAGGACAATTTGGCTTCGGAACACTGAAGCTTTCTTT. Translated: CAISESRTIWLRNTEAFF.